This is a list of T cell receptor beta chains from one sample in a study of long-term antiretroviral therapy in people with HIV. Sequencing used immunoSEQ multiplex PCR; TCRdb keeps in-frame clones, though not all of them. Of tens of thousands of clones in the sample, about 80% were seen once. Material: unsorted PBMCs, obtained less than 6 years after starting antiretroviral therapy. These receptors were collected from a man aged 25 to 40 with HIV. Each CDR3 is given with its conserved first and last residue. A D gene is named only where the DNA matches it firmly. For some rows the clone size is stated as once, few or many, or as a class when expanded; others skip it.

j_call | v_call | d_call | clone_size | cdr3_aa | cdr3_nt
TRBJ1-1 | TRBV7-3 | TRBD1 | - | CASSSLRDSEAFF | TGTGCCAGCAGCTCCCTCCGGGACAGCGAAGCTTTCTTT
TRBJ2-3 | TRBV27 | TRBD2 | - | CASSLFTPRTSGPTDTQYF | TGTGCCAGCAGTTTATTCACCCCAAGGACTAGCGGACCCACAGATACGCAGTATTTT
TRBJ1-3 | TRBV28 | - | - | CASSAPDGGTDTIYF | TGTGCCAGCAGTGCTCCTGACGGGGGAACGGACACCATATATTTT
TRBJ2-5 | TRBV7-9 | - | once | CASSPSGDRQETQYF | TGTGCCAGCAGCCCGTCAGGGGACCGCCAAGAGACCCAGTACTTC
TRBJ1-4 | TRBV6-5 | - | large | CASSWGSTNEKLFF | TGTGCCAGCAGTTGGGGATCAACTAATGAAAAACTGTTTTTT
TRBJ1-4 | TRBV7-9 | TRBD1 | - | CASSAQDRGNEKLFF | TGTGCCAGCAGCGCCCAAGACAGGGGGAATGAAAAACTGTTTTTT
TRBJ1-1 | TRBV7-2 | - | - | CASSYRGGGAATEAFF | TGTGCCAGCAGCTATCGGGGAGGGGGGGCGGCCACTGAAGCTTTCTTT
TRBJ2-1 | TRBV27 | - | once | CASRRGITDNEQFF | TGTGCCAGCAGGAGGGGAATTACGGACAATGAGCAGTTCTTC
TRBJ1-2 | TRBV7-2 | - | - | CASSSNYGYTF | TGTGCCAGCAGCTCAAACTATGGCTACACCTTC
TRBJ2-7 | TRBV7-2 | TRBD1 | - | CASSHGTGGYEQYF | TGTGCCAGCAGCCATGGGACAGGGGGCTACGAGCAGTACTTC
TRBJ2-7 | TRBV7-9 | - | once | CASLPSGEDYEQYF | TGTGCCAGCCTCCCAAGCGGTGAGGACTACGAGCAGTACTTC
TRBJ1-2 | TRBV9 | TRBD1 | few | CASGQGVPPVHGYTF | TGTGCCAGCGGTCAGGGGGTGCCCCCAGTACATGGCTACACCTTC
TRBJ1-1 | TRBV19 | TRBD1 | - | CASSMDRLNTEAFF | TGTGCCAGTAGTATGGACAGGTTGAACACTGAAGCTTTCTTT
TRBJ2-1 | TRBV27 | - | - | CASSFEGYNEQFF | TGTGCCAGCAGTTTTGAGGGCTACAATGAGCAGTTCTTC
TRBJ2-7 | TRBV4-3 | - | once | CASSQGEVQYF | TGCGCCAGCAGCCAAGGGGAGGTGCAGTACTTC
TRBJ1-5 | TRBV15 | - | - | CATSSGVDQPQHF | TGTGCCACCAGCTCAGGGGTAGATCAGCCCCAGCATTTT
TRBJ1-4 | TRBV4-2 | - | - | CASSQRPGSNEKLFF | TGTGCCAGCAGCCAAAGACCCGGGTCTAATGAAAAACTGTTTTTT
TRBJ2-2 | TRBV7-6 | TRBD2 | - | CASSPRTSGAPGELFF | TGTGCCAGCAGCCCCCGGACTAGTGGGGCCCCCGGGGAGCTGTTTTTT
TRBJ2-1 | TRBV19 | - | - | CASSIEPIFWGSYNEQFF | TGTGCCAGTAGTATAGAACCTATTTTCTGGGGCTCCTACAATGAGCAGTTCTTC
TRBJ1-5 | TRBV6-1 | - | few | CASSDRRNQPQHF | TGTGCCAGCAGTGACAGGCGGAATCAGCCCCAGCATTTT
TRBJ1-6 | TRBV4-3 | - | - | CASSQTDSPYNSPLHF | TGCGCCAGCAGCCAGACGGACAGCCCCTATAATTCACCCCTCCACTTT
TRBJ1-1 | TRBV7-3 | - | - | CASSFGANTEAFF | TGTGCCAGCAGCTTTGGGGCGAACACTGAAGCTTTCTTT
TRBJ2-7 | TRBV5-4 | TRBD2 | - | CASSRREGLYEQYF | TGTGCCAGCAGCCGGCGGGAGGGCCTTTACGAGCAGTACTTC
TRBJ2-1 | TRBV19 | - | - | CASSISGDEQFF | TGTGCCAGTAGTATCTCGGGTGATGAGCAGTTCTTC
TRBJ2-3 | TRBV6-5 | - | - | CASSYSGGGRGDTQYF | TGTGCCAGCAGTTACTCAGGGGGGGGGCGCGGAGATACGCAGTATTTT
TRBJ2-3 | TRBV6-6 | TRBD2 | - | CASKVRLAGEDTQYF | TGTGCCAGCAAAGTGCGACTAGCGGGGGAAGATACGCAGTATTTT
TRBJ2-2 | TRBV5-4 | TRBD1 | - | CASSSTPDRTNTGELFF | TGTGCCAGCAGCTCCACCCCGGACAGGACGAACACCGGGGAGCTGTTTTTT
TRBJ2-7 | TRBV5-6 | - | - | CASSLKHEQYF | TGTGCCAGCAGCTTGAAGCACGAGCAGTACTTC
TRBJ1-4 | TRBV28 | TRBD1 | - | CASSLDAAGGTNEKLFF | TGTGCCAGCAGTTTAGATGCGGCAGGGGGCACGAATGAAAAACTGTTTTTT
TRBJ1-2 | TRBV5-4 | - | - | CASSPRGLGDYGYTF | TGTGCCAGCAGCCCCCGCGGCCTAGGGGACTATGGCTACACCTTC
TRBJ1-2 | TRBV9 | - | - | CASSVAGPNYGYTF | TGTGCCAGCAGCGTTGCAGGGCCGAACTATGGCTACACCTTC
TRBJ1-4 | TRBV5-1 | - | - | CASRVSWGTNEKLFF | TGCGCCAGCCGCGTGAGTTGGGGAACTAATGAAAAACTGTTTTTT
TRBJ2-5 | TRBV7-2 | TRBD1 | - | CASSPPGQGQETQYF | TGTGCCAGCAGCCCCCCCGGACAGGGCCAAGAGACCCAGTACTTC
TRBJ2-5 | TRBV23-1 | TRBD1 | once | CASSQPWDRLGETQYF | TGCGCCAGCAGTCAACCATGGGACAGGTTAGGGGAGACCCAGTACTTC
TRBJ2-6 | TRBV13 | TRBD1 | - | CASSFDRAGANVLTF | TGTGCCAGCAGCTTCGACAGGGCTGGGGCCAACGTCCTGACTTTC
TRBJ2-2 | TRBV5-1 | - | - | CASKEEAHTGELFF | TGCGCCAGCAAAGAGGAGGCCCACACCGGGGAGCTGTTTTTT
TRBJ2-7 | TRBV4-3 | - | - | CASSQDRGAGEQYF | TGCGCCAGCAGCCAAGATAGGGGGGCCGGCGAGCAGTACTTC
TRBJ1-1 | TRBV7-9 | - | - | CASSLMGAAEAFF | TGTGCCAGCAGCTTAATGGGGGCAGCTGAAGCTTTCTTT
TRBJ2-7 | TRBV2 | - | - | CASSEENRGRREQYF | TGTGCCAGCAGTGAAGAGAATAGGGGACGGCGCGAGCAGTACTTC
TRBJ1-1 | TRBV29-1 | - | - | CSPLRVANTEAFF | TGCAGCCCACTTCGGGTGGCGAACACTGAAGCTTTCTTT
TRBJ2-2 | TRBV28 | - | - | CASSLPPSGELFF | TGTGCCAGCAGTTTACCACCCTCCGGGGAGCTGTTTTTT
TRBJ2-1 | TRBV28 | TRBD2 | - | CASSPAGRGEEQFF | TGTGCCAGCAGCCCAGCGGGGAGGGGTGAGGAGCAGTTCTTC
TRBJ2-7 | TRBV28 | - | - | CASSEGLGSYEQYF | TGTGCCAGCAGTGAGGGATTGGGGTCCTACGAGCAGTACTTC
TRBJ1-6 | TRBV6-6 | - | - | CASSPTSGDSPLHF | TGTGCCAGCAGTCCGACATCTGGCGATTCACCCCTCCACTTT
TRBJ1-5 | TRBV7-9 | - | - | CASSNGLSDNQPQHF | TGTGCCAGCAGCAACGGCTTGTCAGACAATCAGCCCCAGCATTTT
TRBJ1-2 | TRBV6-1 | - | - | CAWRGWGGYTF | TGTGCCTGGAGGGGCTGGGGTGGCTACACCTTC
TRBJ2-7 | TRBV7-8 | TRBD2 | - | CASSLGAVAGTYEQYF | TGTGCCAGCAGCTTAGGAGCTGTAGCGGGAACCTACGAGCAGTACTTC
TRBJ2-1 | TRBV7-9 | - | few | CASSFDNNEQFF | TGTGCCAGCAGCTTCGACAACAATGAGCAGTTCTTC
TRBJ1-5 | TRBV4-1 | - | few | CASSQDVGEGQPQHF | TGCGCCAGCAGCCAAGATGTCGGGGAAGGTCAGCCCCAGCATTTT
TRBJ1-2 | TRBV28 | TRBD1 | - | CASSLRGGDYGYTF | TGTGCCAGCAGTTTACGAGGGGGCGACTATGGCTACACCTTC
TRBJ1-1 | TRBV2 | TRBD1 | - | CAKDRGSTEAFF | TGTGCCAAAGACAGGGGCAGCACTGAAGCTTTCTTT
TRBJ2-7 | TRBV10-3 | - | - | CAISDQKTSYEQYF | TGTGCCATCAGTGACCAGAAGACCTCCTACGAGCAGTACTTC
TRBJ2-7 | TRBV27 | TRBD2 | - | CASSSGLAEQYF | TGTGCCAGCAGTTCCGGACTAGCAGAGCAGTACTTC